These 9 T cell receptor beta chains share one sample of origin, sequenced in a study of blood T cell repertoires in COVID-19. The repertoire was sequenced with immunoSEQ multiplex PCR; TCRdb's copy has only in-frame clones and lacks some. The data show about 80,000 clones, over 65% seen once. The sample comprised peripheral blood. The receptors were sampled from a man aged 45-60 years with active or convalescent COVID-19.

The rearrangement links TRBV7-9 to TRBJ1-2; D is perhaps TRBD1 (6 bases). CDR1 SEHNR and CDR2 FQNEAQ come from the germline V gene (reference sequence). The length of the CDR3 is 13 residues. V gave up 2 bases and J gave up 4 bases, with 8 bases separating them. The CDR3 nucleotides are TGTGCCAGCAGCTTAACGACAGGCTATGGCTACACCTTC. Amino acids: CASSLTTGYGYTF.

The gene calls are TRBV2 and TRBJ2-5; the D gene is possibly TRBD2 (6 bases). The CDR3 length is 15 residues. Germline CDR1 SNHLY, CDR2 FYNNEI. The ends were cut back, 1 base at V and 4 bases at J, with 13 bases in the middle. Here the CDR3 reads CASSEVGGMGETQYF. CDR3 nucleotide sequence: TGTGCCAGCAGTGAAGTGGGGGGTATGGGAGAGACCCAGTACTTC.

The chain couples TRBV7-6 to TRBJ1-6, with 9 bases aligning to TRBD1. Germline CDR1 SGHVS, CDR2 FNYEAQ. This CDR3 comprises 15 residues. V lost 5 bases to trimming and J lost 9 bases; unmatched junction nucleotides: 8. CDR3 loop: CASSQGTGFGSPLHF. DNA of the CDR3: TGTGCCAGCAGCCAAGGGACAGGGTTTGGTTCACCCCTCCACTTT.

This clone came up a few times. This chain links TRBV6-5 with TRBJ2-6; D unresolved. The germline V gene has CDR1 MNHEY and CDR2 SVGAGI. Trimming took 11 bases from V and 2 from J, leaving 10 bases between them. The CDR3 totals 13 residues. CDR3 protein: CASGNTGANVLTF. The CDR3 nucleotides read TGTGCCTCAGGTAACACTGGGGCCAACGTCCTGACTTTC.

CDR3 loop: CASRTGPGGYTF. The CDR3 bases are TGTGCCAGCAGGACAGGGCCCGGGGGCTACACCTTC. The chain joins TRBV6-5 to TRBJ1-2, with TRBD1 matching 7 bases. Germline V gene data show CDR1 as MNHEY and CDR2 as SVGAGI. CDR3 length: 12 residues. Trimming at V came to 6 bases and at J to 8 bases, leaving 6 bases not matched to a gene.

This chain links TRBV18 with TRBJ2-1; 10 positions match TRBD2. Germline V gene sequence: CDR1 KGHSH, CDR2 LQKENI. CDR3 length: 19 amino acids. V gave up 6 bases and J gave up 6 bases; unmatched junction bases: 20. The CDR3 DNA follows: TGTGCCAGCTCGCGCTCTAGAGCGGGGGGGCCACTTCCGGGCAATGAGCAGTTCTTC. It translates to CASSRSRAGGPLPGNEQFF.

The V call is TRBV7-3, the J call TRBJ2-7; D possibly corresponds to TRBD2 (5 bases). Trimming removed 5 bases at V and 6 bases at J, with 20 bases between. The CDR3 is 15 amino acids. Germline-derived CDR1 and CDR2 are SGHTA and FQGTGA. CDR3: CASSHLGAPPREQYF. The CDR3 nucleotides are TGTGCCAGCAGCCATTTGGGAGCCCCCCCTCGCGAGCAGTACTTC.

The rearrangement joins TRBV19 to TRBJ2-1; D might be TRBD1 (6 bases). Germline CDR1 and CDR2: LNHDA and SQIVND (reference sequence). The germline V and J ends were trimmed by 3 bases and 9 bases, with 12 bases remaining between them. CDR3 size: 13 residues. CDR3 loop: CASSIRQAGEQFF. The CDR3 bases are TGTGCCAGTAGTATCCGACAGGCCGGTGAGCAGTTCTTC.

CDR3 sequence reads: CSAPLVRTQYF. CDR3 in DNA: TGCAGTGCTCCTCTAGTTCGTACGCAGTATTTT. The genes are TRBV20-1 and TRBJ2-3; no clear D gene. This CDR3 comprises 11 residues. Trimming left V 5 bases short and J 8 bases short, with 11 bases between. Looked up from germline, CDR1 is DFQATT and CDR2 is SNEGSKA (reference sequence).